Below, one TCR beta chain is given with its context. No antigen is known for it. The sample holds no much larger clone one base away, and base qualities are not on file. The record originates from a study of fetal regulatory T cell absence and autoimmunity (TCRdb year 2017). The study in broad terms: Exocrine pancreas autoimmunity was observed in the IPEX patients in the absence of clinical diabetes. What the authors observed across the whole study: Compared with cord blood, the pancreas TCR compartment showed significant oligoclonal enrichment, and some top clones were enriched more than 90-fold. TRB gene family usage was found to be broadly similar between cord blood and pancreas and to resemble published neonatal and adult repertoires. The oligoclonal enrichment was taken as support for antigen-driven autoimmunity in the pancreas before birth in IPEX syndrome.

The germline V gene (reference sequence) yields SEHNR for CDR1 and FQNEAQ for CDR2. Spanning cysteine to phenylalanine, the CDR3 consists of 12 amino acids. The kept DNA is CDR3 alone, 36 bases in frame from the first base. Relative to germline, V is missing 5 bases and J is missing 4 bases, with 1 base of the junction outside any gene match. For repertoire sequencing, genomic DNA was processed from frozen pancreas tissue. The DNeasy Blood and Tissue Kit was used to extract about 1.9-3 ug of genomic DNA from either umbilical cord blood or frozen pancreas. Amplification and barcoding of TCRbeta CDR3 regions were carried out by two-step multiplex PCR on the immunoSEQ human TCRbeta survey platform. Libraries were sequenced on Illumina instruments, and IgH from the same samples was sequenced in parallel. The authors' analysis ran thus. To remove PCR and sequencing errors, raw reads were filtered against IMGT V, D, J definitions and grouped with a nearest-neighbor algorithm. A clone was defined as an identical nucleotide sequence, and differential abundance between tissues was tested with a Fisher exact test for each clone using a pFDR threshold of p<0.01. Clones whose frequencies were too low for statistical inference were excluded by a minimum inclusion filter of 10 in either sample. Pairwise clonal comparisons used the immunoSEQ Analyzer, and gene family usage was assessed with IMGT tools. The clones in this table, taken by TCRdb from immuneACCESS, are in-frame only. Not every clone is retained; where verified, under half of the shortfall comes from an unresolved V gene, and the cause of the rest is unknown. The V and J calls and clone size were taken over from that table, and D and trimming were inferred from the DNA. For this sample the table gives 95,000 to 100,000 clones, of which 72% were detected only once. The ten biggest clones cover 2% of the sample.

This sequence originates from a male donor with IPEX syndrome. Sequences were obtained from pancreas tissue. This receptor chain uses TRBV7-9 and TRBJ2-7, with 8 bases matching TRBD1. The CDR3 amino acid sequence is: CASSGTGYEQYF. The nucleotide sequence reads TGTGCCAGCAGCGGGACAGGTTACGAGCAGTACTTC.